Listed below are T cell receptor beta chains from one sample, sequenced in a study of control samples from healthy donors and cancer patients. TCRdb keeps only in-frame clones here, not all; method: immunoSEQ multiplex PCR. The sample lists about 100,000 clones; around 85% were seen once. The sample consisted of blood. Every receptor here comes from a man aged 30-40 years in good health. Both conserved end residues are part of each CDR3. D genes are given only for firm matches.

J | D | V | CDR3
TRBJ1-1 | . | TRBV28 | CASSGETEAFF
TRBJ1-5 | . | TRBV19 | CASSPPGRNQPQHF
TRBJ1-4 | . | TRBV20-1 | CSASVRGAFNEKLFF
TRBJ2-1 | . | TRBV7-3 | CASSPYVGRGPLGGEQFF
TRBJ2-3 | TRBD2 | TRBV27 | CASSSSGGAGNTQYF
TRBJ2-1 | TRBD1 | TRBV19 | CASSWSDRVGNEQFF
TRBJ1-5 | . | TRBV28 | CASSQESGDNQPQHF
TRBJ2-3 | . | TRBV19 | CASSAQKTDHRADDTQYF
TRBJ1-2 | . | TRBV7-2 | CASSSRGGGYTF
TRBJ1-1 | . | TRBV18 | CASSPMSLGTEAFF
TRBJ2-6 | . | TRBV1 | CTSSLTGHSGANVLTF
TRBJ2-5 | TRBD2 | TRBV28 | CASSSAGAFQETQYF
TRBJ2-5 | . | TRBV5-1 | CASTSGHQETQYF
TRBJ1-2 | TRBD1 | TRBV19 | CASSTTGEYGYTF
TRBJ1-1 | . | TRBV28 | CASLGFMNTEAFF
TRBJ1-2 | TRBD1 | TRBV25-1 | CASRQDRAGYTF
TRBJ1-2 | TRBD1 | TRBV6-6 | CASSSPQGDGYTF
TRBJ2-5 | TRBD1 | TRBV5-4 | CASSRWDRQETQYF
TRBJ2-1 | TRBD2 | TRBV7-3 | CASSLARGGRYNEQFF
TRBJ1-6 | . | TRBV10-3 | CAIRDGGNSPLHF
TRBJ1-3 | . | TRBV2 | CASSELSQKNTIYF
TRBJ2-3 | . | TRBV6-4 | CASSIASTDTQYF
TRBJ1-4 | . | TRBV4-2 | CASSQSPDNEKLFF
TRBJ2-7 | . | TRBV10-3 | CAISDNGGSPIDEQYF
TRBJ2-1 | TRBD2 | TRBV6-1 | CASSERAGGSSYNEQFF
TRBJ2-2 | TRBD1 | TRBV24-1 | CATSRDSVAGELFF
TRBJ1-2 | . | TRBV19 | CASSIDPAARGYTF
TRBJ1-4 | . | TRBV11-2 | CASSPSSSRGINEKLFF
TRBJ2-6 | . | TRBV14 | CASSQELSGANVLTF
TRBJ1-5 | TRBD1 | TRBV15 | CATSTGDRVRNQPQHF
TRBJ1-4 | . | TRBV19 | CASSRLGPELFF
TRBJ2-3 | . | TRBV24-1 | CATSTGRGTDTQYF
TRBJ2-2 | TRBD2 | TRBV11-2 | CASSHISGGNTGELFF
TRBJ1-4 | . | TRBV11-2 | CASSLARITTNEKLFF
TRBJ2-5 | . | TRBV3-1/TRBV3-2 | CASSQTQETQYF
TRBJ1-2 | TRBD1 | TRBV10-3 | CATASRDSHGYTF
TRBJ2-7 | . | TRBV5-5 | CASSLRGGGEQYF
TRBJ1-5 | TRBD1 | TRBV6-4 | CASSAGQGNQPQHF
TRBJ2-3 | TRBD1 | TRBV18 | CASSSRTGGADTQYF